These T cell receptor beta chains were read from a single sample in a study of control samples from healthy donors and cancer patients. Data came from immunoSEQ multiplex PCR; TCRdb stores just in-frame clones and leaves some out. The table includes 95,000 to 150,000 clones, about 92% detected once. Sequenced material: PBMCs. The receptors here all came from a man at least 80 years old with head and neck cancer. Each CDR3 is given with its conserved first and last residue. D genes are given only for firm matches. Clone size is not always given. Where it is, it says once, few, many or a class for expanded clones.

size,V,J,length,D,CDR3,DNA
.,TRBV15,TRBJ2-1,16,TRBD2,CATSRGLAGRYNEQFF,TGTGCCACCAGCAGAGGGTTAGCGGGTCGTTACAATGAGCAGTTCTTC
.,TRBV30,TRBJ1-2,15,.,CAWSGEGQSLRGYTF,TGTGCCTGGAGTGGGGAAGGACAATCTTTAAGGGGCTACACCTTC
once,TRBV7-9,TRBJ1-2,15,.,CASSVGRDINYGYTF,TGTGCCAGCAGCGTCGGGCGGGACATAAACTATGGCTACACCTTC
.,TRBV5-1,TRBJ2-7,15,TRBD1,CASSLERDRYYEQYF,TGCGCCAGCAGCTTGGAACGGGACAGATACTACGAGCAGTACTTC
.,TRBV19,TRBJ1-2,11,.,CASSIRTDYTF,TGTGCCAGTAGTATAAGGACGGATTACACCTTC
.,TRBV4-3,TRBJ2-1,16,TRBD2,CASSGRTSGAYNEQFF,TGCGCCAGCAGCGGTCGGACTAGCGGGGCCTACAATGAGCAGTTCTTC
.,TRBV4-1,TRBJ2-5,15,.,CASSQEMRYQETQYF,TGCGCCAGCAGCCAAGAGATGAGGTACCAAGAGACCCAGTACTTC
.,TRBV7-2,TRBJ1-2,17,.,CASSPRTDLGTNYGYTF,TGTGCCAGCAGCCCCAGGACAGACCTGGGGACTAACTATGGCTACACCTTC
few,TRBV30,TRBJ2-3,14,.,CAWALGGDGDTQYF,TGTGCCTGGGCCCTAGGTGGAGATGGAGATACGCAGTATTTT
once,TRBV7-9,TRBJ2-1,15,.,CASSPEGWLTDEQFF,TGTGCCAGCAGTCCTGAGGGATGGTTAACGGATGAGCAGTTCTTC
.,TRBV2,TRBJ1-1,15,.,CASSLALTRVTEAFF,TGTGCCAGCAGTCTCGCTCTTACACGGGTCACTGAAGCTTTCTTT
medium-sized,TRBV30,TRBJ2-3,11,.,CAWSVLGTQYF,TGTGCCTGGAGTGTACTTGGTACGCAGTATTTT
.,TRBV14,TRBJ2-4,17,.,CASSQESGGVAKNIQYF,TGTGCCAGCAGCCAAGAGAGTGGGGGAGTAGCCAAAAACATTCAGTACTTC
.,TRBV9,TRBJ1-2,14,.,CASSVGASDGGYTF,TGTGCCAGCAGCGTAGGTGCGTCTGACGGTGGCTACACCTTC
.,TRBV5-5,TRBJ2-5,14,.,CASSSTVYQETQYF,TGTGCCAGCAGCTCTACAGTTTACCAAGAGACCCAGTACTTC
.,TRBV7-2,TRBJ2-2,14,.,CASSLAVNTGELFF,TGTGCCAGCAGCTTAGCGGTCAACACCGGGGAGCTGTTTTTT
.,TRBV24-1,TRBJ1-5,15,TRBD1,CATSLDRVSNQPQHF,TGTGCCACCAGTTTGGACAGGGTAAGCAATCAGCCCCAGCATTTT
.,TRBV4-2,TRBJ2-1,17,TRBD2,CASSQDSGGLAGNEQFF,TGTGCCAGCAGCCAAGATAGCGGGGGACTAGCGGGGAATGAGCAGTTCTTC
.,TRBV27,TRBJ2-2,14,.,CASSFRRGAGELFF,TGTGCCAGCAGTTTTAGAAGGGGCGCCGGGGAGCTGTTTTTT
.,TRBV15,TRBJ1-5,14,.,CATSVQGSNQPQHF,TGTGCCACCAGCGTCCAGGGGAGCAATCAGCCCCAGCATTTT
.,TRBV7-8,TRBJ2-1,15,.,CASSLRRGSYNEQFF,TGTGCCAGCAGCTTAAGGCGTGGCTCCTACAATGAGCAGTTCTTC
.,TRBV6-4,TRBJ1-2,13,.,CASSELGGYGYTF,TGTGCCAGCAGTGAACTGGGGGGATATGGCTACACCTTC
.,TRBV5-1,TRBJ1-1,14,.,CASSSRTVNTEAFF,TGCGCCAGCAGCTCCCGGACAGTGAACACTGAAGCTTTCTTT
.,TRBV14,TRBJ2-1,16,TRBD1,CASSQARGQLYNEQFF,TGTGCCAGCAGCCAAGCCCGGGGACAGCTCTACAATGAGCAGTTCTTC
.,TRBV27,TRBJ2-6,22,TRBD2,CASSPWPGGSGRIPPGANVLTF,TGTGCCAGCAGTCCCTGGCCCGGGGGTAGCGGGAGAATCCCCCCTGGGGCCAACGTCCTGACTTTC
once,TRBV4-3,TRBJ2-7,15,.,CASSLTGRSADEQYF,TGCGCCAGCAGCCTCACCGGGCGATCAGCAGACGAGCAGTACTTC
.,TRBV5-4,TRBJ2-3,18,TRBD2,CASSPNVVAGGGTDTQYF,TGTGCCAGCAGCCCAAACGTGGTAGCGGGAGGGGGGACAGATACGCAGTATTTT
.,TRBV19,TRBJ1-2,12,TRBD1,CASRTGAYGYTF,TGTGCCAGTAGGACAGGGGCCTATGGCTACACCTTC
.,TRBV5-1,TRBJ2-5,16,TRBD2,CASSSQGAGGLETQYF,TGCGCCAGCAGCTCTCAGGGAGCGGGGGGCCTAGAGACCCAGTACTTC
.,TRBV3-1/TRBV3-2,TRBJ1-6,15,.,CASSHAYDGGSPLHF,TGTGCCAGCAGCCATGCCTATGACGGAGGTTCACCCCTCCACTTT
.,TRBV7-8,TRBJ2-1,16,TRBD1,CASSSAGTGYGDEQFF,TGTGCCAGCAGCTCGGCCGGGACAGGGTATGGCGATGAGCAGTTCTTC
.,TRBV5-4,TRBJ1-2,13,.,CALGGGNDYGYTF,TGTGCCCTGGGGGGCGGGAACGACTATGGCTACACCTTC
.,TRBV6-6,TRBJ2-5,15,TRBD2,CASHGLAGARETQYF,TGTGCCAGCCACGGCCTAGCGGGGGCCAGAGAGACCCAGTACTTC
.,TRBV6-6,TRBJ2-3,16,.,CASTTRAGRLTDTQYF,TGTGCCAGCACCACCAGGGCGGGACGGCTCACAGATACGCAGTATTTT
.,TRBV19,TRBJ1-3,14,.,CASTASPGTNTIYF,TGTGCCAGTACCGCTAGCCCAGGGACTAACACCATATATTTT
.,TRBV9,TRBJ2-1,15,TRBD1,CASSPRDRDYNEQFF,TGTGCCAGCAGCCCCCGGGACAGGGACTACAATGAGCAGTTCTTC
few,TRBV19,TRBJ1-4,15,.,CASRLTGDPGEKLFF,TGTGCCAGTAGATTAACGGGGGATCCAGGTGAAAAACTGTTTTTT
few,TRBV3-1/TRBV3-2,TRBJ2-7,14,.,CASSQRTVSYEQYF,TGTGCCAGCAGCCAAAGGACGGTCTCCTACGAGCAGTACTTC
.,TRBV9,TRBJ2-3,16,TRBD2,CASSLTSGRGLDTQYF,TGTGCCAGCAGCCTGACTAGCGGGAGAGGTTTAGATACGCAGTATTTT
.,TRBV30,TRBJ2-1,14,.,CAWSRADSHNEQFF,TGTGCCTGGAGTCGGGCGGATTCCCACAATGAGCAGTTCTTC
.,TRBV19,TRBJ1-2,18,TRBD1,CASSAHATLTGTNYGYTF,TGTGCCAGTAGTGCCCACGCCACTTTGACAGGGACGAACTATGGCTACACCTTC
.,TRBV19,TRBJ1-2,13,TRBD1,CASSLQGAYGYTF,TGTGCCAGTAGTCTACAGGGGGCGTATGGCTACACCTTC